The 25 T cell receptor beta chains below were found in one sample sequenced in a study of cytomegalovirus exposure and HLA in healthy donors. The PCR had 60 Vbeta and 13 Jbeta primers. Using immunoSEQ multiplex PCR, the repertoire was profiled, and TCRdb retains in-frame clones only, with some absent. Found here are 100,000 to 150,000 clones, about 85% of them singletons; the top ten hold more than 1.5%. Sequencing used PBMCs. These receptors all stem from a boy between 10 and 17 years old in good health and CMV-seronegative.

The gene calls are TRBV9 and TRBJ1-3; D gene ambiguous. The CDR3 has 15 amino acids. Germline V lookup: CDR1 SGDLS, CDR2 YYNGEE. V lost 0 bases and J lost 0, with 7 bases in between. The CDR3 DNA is TGTGCCAGCAGCGTAGAGATGAGCTCTGGAAACACCATATATTTT. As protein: CASSVEMSSGNTIYF.

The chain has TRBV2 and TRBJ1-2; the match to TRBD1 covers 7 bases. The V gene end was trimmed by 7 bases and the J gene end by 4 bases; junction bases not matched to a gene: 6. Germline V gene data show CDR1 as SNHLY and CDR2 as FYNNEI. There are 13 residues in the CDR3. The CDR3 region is CASIGQDPYGYTF. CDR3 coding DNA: TGTGCCAGCATCGGACAGGACCCCTATGGCTACACCTTC. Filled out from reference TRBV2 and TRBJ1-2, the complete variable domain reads EPEVTQTPSHQVTQMGQEVILRCVPISNHLYFYWYRQILGQKVEFLVSFYNNEISEKSEIFDDQFSVERPDGSNFTLKIRSTKLEDSAMYFCASIGQDPYGYTFGSGTRLTVV.

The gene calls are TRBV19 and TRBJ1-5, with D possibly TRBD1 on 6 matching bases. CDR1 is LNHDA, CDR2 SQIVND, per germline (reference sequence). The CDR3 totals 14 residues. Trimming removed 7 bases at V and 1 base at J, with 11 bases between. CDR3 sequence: CASTKGDSNQPQHF. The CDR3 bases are TGTGCCAGTACCAAGGGGGACAGCAATCAGCCCCAGCATTTT. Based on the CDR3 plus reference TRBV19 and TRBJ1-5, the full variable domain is DGGITQSPKYLFRKEGQNVTLSCEQNLNHDAMYWYRQDPGQGLRLIYYSQIVNDFQKGDIAEGYSVSREKKESFPLTVTSAQKNPTAFYLCASTKGDSNQPQHFGDGTRLSIL.

CDR3 coding DNA: TGTGCCAGCGGAGCGGAGCGAGGGAACACCGGGGAGCTGTTTTTT. Translation: CASGAERGNTGELFF. The genes are TRBV13 and TRBJ2-2; possibly TRBD2 for D (5 bases). CDR1 PRHDT and CDR2 FYEKMQ come from the germline V gene (reference sequence). Trimming removed 8 bases from V and 1 base from J, with 14 bases in between. The CDR3 is made up of 15 amino acids.

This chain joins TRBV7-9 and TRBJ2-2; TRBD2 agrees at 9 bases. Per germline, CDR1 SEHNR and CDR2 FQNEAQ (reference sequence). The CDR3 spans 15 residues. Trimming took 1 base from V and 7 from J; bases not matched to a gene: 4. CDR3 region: CASSLGSGRIGELFF. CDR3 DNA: TGTGCCAGCAGCTTAGGTAGCGGGAGAATCGGGGAGCTGTTTTTT.

The CDR3 DNA sequence: TGTGCCAGCAGCCCAGCGGGAGGGGGGGCCAAAAACATTCAGTACTTC. It specifies CASSPAGGGAKNIQYF. The chain is built from TRBV5-4 and TRBJ2-4; 10 bases fit TRBD2. Per the germline V gene, CDR1 is SGHNT and CDR2 is YYREEE (reference sequence). V trimming: 4 bases; J trimming: 1 base; junction bases outside the gene matches: 5. This CDR3 spans 16 amino acids.

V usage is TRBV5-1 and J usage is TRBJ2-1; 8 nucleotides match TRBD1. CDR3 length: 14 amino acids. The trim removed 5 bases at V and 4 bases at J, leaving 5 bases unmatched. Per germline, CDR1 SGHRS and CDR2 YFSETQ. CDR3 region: CASSSGQVYNEQFF. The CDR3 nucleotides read TGCGCCAGCAGTTCGGGACAGGTTTACAATGAGCAGTTCTTC.

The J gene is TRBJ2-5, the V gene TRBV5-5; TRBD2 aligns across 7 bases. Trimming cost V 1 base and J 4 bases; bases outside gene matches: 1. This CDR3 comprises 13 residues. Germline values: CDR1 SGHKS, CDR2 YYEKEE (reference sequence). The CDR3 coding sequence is TGTGCCAGCAGCTTGAGCGGGGTAGAGACCCAGTACTTC. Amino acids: CASSLSGVETQYF.

CDR3 sequence: CASRYWGGDEQFF. The CDR3 DNA reads as TGTGCCAGCAGGTATTGGGGGGGCGATGAGCAGTTCTTC. This rearrangement joins TRBV5-6 to TRBJ2-1, with D tentatively TRBD2 (7 bases). V dropped 5 bases and J dropped 8 bases, with 14 bases sitting between them. CDR1 and CDR2 from the germline V gene are SGHDT and YYEEEE. This CDR3 spans 13 amino acids.

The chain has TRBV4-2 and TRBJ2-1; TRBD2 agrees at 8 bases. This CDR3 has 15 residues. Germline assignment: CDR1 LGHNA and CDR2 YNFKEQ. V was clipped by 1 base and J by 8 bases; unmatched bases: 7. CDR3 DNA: TGTGCCAGCAGCCAAGCAACAGCGGGAGTTTATGAGCAGTTCTTC. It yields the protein CASSQATAGVYEQFF.

CDR3 bases: TGTGCCAGCAGCTCAACCGGGACAGGGCTCTCTGGGGCCAACGTCCTGACTTTC. As protein: CASSSTGTGLSGANVLTF. This chain connects TRBV7-3 to TRBJ2-6; the match to TRBD1 covers 9 bases. Germline V gene lookup returns CDR1 SGHTA and CDR2 FQGTGA. The CDR3 is 18 residues long. Germline trimming cut 4 bases from V and 0 bases from J; bases unmatched to any gene: 7.

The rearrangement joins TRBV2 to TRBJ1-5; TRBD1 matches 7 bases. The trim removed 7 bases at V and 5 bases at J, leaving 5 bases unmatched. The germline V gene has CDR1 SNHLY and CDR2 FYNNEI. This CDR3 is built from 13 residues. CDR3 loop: CASTRGRDQPQHF. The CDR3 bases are TGTGCCAGCACGAGGGGGCGTGATCAGCCCCAGCATTTT. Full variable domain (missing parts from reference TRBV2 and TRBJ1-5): EPEVTQTPSHQVTQMGQEVILRCVPISNHLYFYWYRQILGQKVEFLVSFYNNEISEKSEIFDDQFSVERPDGSNFTLKIRSTKLEDSAMYFCASTRGRDQPQHFGDGTRLSIL.

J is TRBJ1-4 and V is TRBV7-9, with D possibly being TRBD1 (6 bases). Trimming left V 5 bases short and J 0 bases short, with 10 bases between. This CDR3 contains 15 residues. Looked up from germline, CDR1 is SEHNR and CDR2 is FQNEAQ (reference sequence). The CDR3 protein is CASSTGQSTNEKLFF. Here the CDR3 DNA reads TGTGCCAGCAGCACAGGACAGTCAACTAATGAAAAACTGTTTTTT. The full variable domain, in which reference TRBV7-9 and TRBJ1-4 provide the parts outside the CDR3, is DTGVSQNPRHKITKRGQNVTFRCDPISEHNRLYWYRQTLGQGPEFLTYFQNEAQLEKSRLLSDRFSAERPKGSFSTLEIQRTEQGDSAMYLCASSTGQSTNEKLFFGSGTQLSVL.

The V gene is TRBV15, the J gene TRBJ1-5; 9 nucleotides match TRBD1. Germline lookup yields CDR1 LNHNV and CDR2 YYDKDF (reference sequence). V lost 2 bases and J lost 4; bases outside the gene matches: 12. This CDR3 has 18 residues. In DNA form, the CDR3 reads TGTGCCACCAGCAGAACCCCTCCGGGGACAGGGCTTAATCAGCCCCAGCATTTT. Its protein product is CATSRTPPGTGLNQPQHF.

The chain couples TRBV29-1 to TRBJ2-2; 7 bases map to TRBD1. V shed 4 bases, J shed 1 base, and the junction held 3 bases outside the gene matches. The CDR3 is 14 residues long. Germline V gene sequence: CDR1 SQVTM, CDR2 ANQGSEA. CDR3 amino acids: CSVGRTGNTGELFF. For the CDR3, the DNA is TGCAGCGTTGGAAGGACAGGGAACACCGGGGAGCTGTTTTTT.

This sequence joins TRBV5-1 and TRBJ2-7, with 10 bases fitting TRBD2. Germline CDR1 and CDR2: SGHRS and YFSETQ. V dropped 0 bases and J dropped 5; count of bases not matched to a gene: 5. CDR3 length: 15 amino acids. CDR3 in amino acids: CASSLGGLAGDEQYF. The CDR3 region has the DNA TGCGCCAGCAGCTTGGGGGGGCTAGCGGGAGACGAGCAGTACTTC.

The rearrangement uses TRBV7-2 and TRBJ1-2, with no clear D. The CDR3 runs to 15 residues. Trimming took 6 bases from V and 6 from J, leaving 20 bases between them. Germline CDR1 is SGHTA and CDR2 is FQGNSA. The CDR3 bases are TGTGCCAGCAGTTCCCGGGATATATTAAATCATGGCTACACCTTC. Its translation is CASSSRDILNHGYTF. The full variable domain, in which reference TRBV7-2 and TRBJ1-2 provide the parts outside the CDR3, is GAGVSQSPSNKVTEKGKDVELRCDPISGHTALYWYRQSLGQGLEFLIYFQGNSAPDKSGLPSDRFSAERTGGSVSTLTIQRTQQEDSAVYLCASSSRDILNHGYTFGSGTRLTVV.

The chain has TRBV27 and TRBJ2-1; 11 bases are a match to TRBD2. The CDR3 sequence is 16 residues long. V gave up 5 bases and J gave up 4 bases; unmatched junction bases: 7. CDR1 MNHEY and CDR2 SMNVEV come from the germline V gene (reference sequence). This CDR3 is CASSLIAGGPYNEQFF. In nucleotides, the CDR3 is TGTGCCAGCAGTCTCATAGCGGGAGGGCCATACAATGAGCAGTTCTTC.

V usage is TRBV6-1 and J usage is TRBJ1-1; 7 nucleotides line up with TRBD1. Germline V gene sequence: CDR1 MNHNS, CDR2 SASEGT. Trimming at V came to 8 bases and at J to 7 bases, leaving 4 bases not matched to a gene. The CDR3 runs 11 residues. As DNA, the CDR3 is TGTGCCAGCGGTAGGGACAGTGAAGCTTTCTTT. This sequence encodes CASGRDSEAFF.

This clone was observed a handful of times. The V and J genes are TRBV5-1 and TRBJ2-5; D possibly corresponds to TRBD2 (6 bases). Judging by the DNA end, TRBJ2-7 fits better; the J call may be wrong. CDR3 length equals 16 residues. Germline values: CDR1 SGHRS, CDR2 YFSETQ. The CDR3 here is CASSPTLAVTSYEQYF. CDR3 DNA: TGCGCCAGCAGCCCAACCTTAGCGGTAACTTCCTACGAGCAGTACTTC.

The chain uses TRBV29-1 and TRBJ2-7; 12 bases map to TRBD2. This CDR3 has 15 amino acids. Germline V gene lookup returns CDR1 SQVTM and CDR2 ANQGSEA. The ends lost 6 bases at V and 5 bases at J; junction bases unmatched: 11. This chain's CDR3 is CSVAPRLAGVDEQYF. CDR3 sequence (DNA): TGCAGCGTGGCCCCAAGACTAGCGGGAGTAGACGAGCAGTACTTC.

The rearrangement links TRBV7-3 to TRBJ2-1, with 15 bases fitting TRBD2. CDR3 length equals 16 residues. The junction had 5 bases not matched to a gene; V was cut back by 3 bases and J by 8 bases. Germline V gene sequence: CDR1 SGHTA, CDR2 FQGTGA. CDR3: CASSLGTSGRYHEQFF. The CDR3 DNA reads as TGTGCCAGCAGCTTGGGGACTAGCGGGAGGTATCATGAGCAGTTCTTC. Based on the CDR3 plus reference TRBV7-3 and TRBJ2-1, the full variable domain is GAGVSQTPSNKVTEKGKYVELRCDPISGHTALYWYRQSLGQGPEFLIYFQGTGAADDSGLPNDRFFAVRPEGSVSTLKIQRTERGDSAVYLCASSLGTSGRYHEQFFGPGTRLTVL.

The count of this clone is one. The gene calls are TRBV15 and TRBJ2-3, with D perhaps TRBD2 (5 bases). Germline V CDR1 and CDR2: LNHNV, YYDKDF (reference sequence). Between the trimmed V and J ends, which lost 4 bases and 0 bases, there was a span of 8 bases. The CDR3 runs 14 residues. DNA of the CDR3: TGTGCCACCAGCAATGAGGGTAGCACAGATACGCAGTATTTT. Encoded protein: CATSNEGSTDTQYF.

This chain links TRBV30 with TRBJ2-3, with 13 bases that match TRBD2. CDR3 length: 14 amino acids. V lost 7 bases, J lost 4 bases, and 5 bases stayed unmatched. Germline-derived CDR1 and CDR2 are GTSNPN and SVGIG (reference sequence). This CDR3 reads CASRTSGSPDTQYF. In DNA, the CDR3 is TGTGCCTCCCGGACTAGCGGGAGTCCAGATACGCAGTATTTT.

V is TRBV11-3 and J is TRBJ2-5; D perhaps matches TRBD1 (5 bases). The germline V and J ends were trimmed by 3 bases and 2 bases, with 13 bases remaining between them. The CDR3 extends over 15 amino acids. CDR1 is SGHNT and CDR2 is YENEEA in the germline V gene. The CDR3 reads CASSFTPRQQETQYF. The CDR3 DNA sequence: TGTGCCAGCAGCTTCACCCCCCGACAGCAAGAGACCCAGTACTTC.